Sequencing of this T cell receptor (beta chain) was carried out in a study of response to subunit inactivated influenza vaccine. The CDR3 extends over 15 amino acids. Trimming stripped 6 bases from V and 0 bases from J, with 12 bases between. This clonotype has a count of ten or more. Its matching antigen is unknown. TCRdb re-derived calls from the RT-PCR reads in MiXCR, one entry per CDR3 protein. The sample lists 650,000 or so distinct CDR3 sequences, 14% seen once, with roughly 7.6% in the top ten. General observations from the study: That few new T cells are recruited by each seasonal influenza vaccination was the authors' suggestion.

Sample: PBMCs from blood, taken about 14 days before vaccination. The clonotype comes from a man aged 50-59 years who received an inactivated influenza vaccine. The gene calls are TRBV12-3 or TRBV12-4 and TRBJ1-5; D is ambiguous. The DNA of the CDR3 is TGTGCCAGCAGCCTCCAATGGGGTAGCAATCAGCCCCAGCATTTT. Its translation: CASSLQWGSNQPQHF.